Included here is one TCR beta chain sequence, with context. The germline gene is not matched at one end of the junction; a read error may be the cause. This same CDR3 is encoded by further DNA sequences in the sample. These data are taken from a study of STAT5B mutations in CD4+ large granular lymphocyte leukemia. Method: immunoSEQ multiplex PCR; TCRdb's copy keeps in-frame clones and lacks some. This sample has more than 20,000 clones, with around three quarters found just once. The CDR3 covers 12 residues. Germline assignment: CDR1 SGHDT and CDR2 YYEEEE. V gene TRBV5-6 combines with J gene TRBJ2-7; D tentatively reads TRBD1 or TRBD2 (5 bases each). This receptor was identified in a human donor in good health. The sample was CD4+ T cells from blood buffy coats. CDR3 sequence (DNA): TGCGCCAGCAGCTTGGGGGCCTACGAGCAGTACTTC. Protein: CASSLGAYEQYF.